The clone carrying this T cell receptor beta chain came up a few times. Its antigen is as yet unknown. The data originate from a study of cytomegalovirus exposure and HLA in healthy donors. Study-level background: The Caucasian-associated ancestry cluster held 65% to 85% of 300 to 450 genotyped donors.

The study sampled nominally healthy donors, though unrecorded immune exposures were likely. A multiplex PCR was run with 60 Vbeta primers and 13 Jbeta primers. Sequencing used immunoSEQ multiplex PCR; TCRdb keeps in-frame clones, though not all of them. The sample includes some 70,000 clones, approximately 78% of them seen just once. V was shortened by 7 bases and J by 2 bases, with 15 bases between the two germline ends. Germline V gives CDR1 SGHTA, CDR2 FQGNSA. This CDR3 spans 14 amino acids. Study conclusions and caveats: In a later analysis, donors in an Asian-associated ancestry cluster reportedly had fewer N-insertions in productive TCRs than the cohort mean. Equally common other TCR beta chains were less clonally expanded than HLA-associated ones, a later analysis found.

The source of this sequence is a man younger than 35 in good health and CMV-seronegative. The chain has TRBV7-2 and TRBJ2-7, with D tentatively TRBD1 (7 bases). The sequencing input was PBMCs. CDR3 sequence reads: CASTPGGTPYEQYF. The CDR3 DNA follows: TGTGCCAGCACCCCAGGGGGGACCCCCTACGAGCAGTACTTC.